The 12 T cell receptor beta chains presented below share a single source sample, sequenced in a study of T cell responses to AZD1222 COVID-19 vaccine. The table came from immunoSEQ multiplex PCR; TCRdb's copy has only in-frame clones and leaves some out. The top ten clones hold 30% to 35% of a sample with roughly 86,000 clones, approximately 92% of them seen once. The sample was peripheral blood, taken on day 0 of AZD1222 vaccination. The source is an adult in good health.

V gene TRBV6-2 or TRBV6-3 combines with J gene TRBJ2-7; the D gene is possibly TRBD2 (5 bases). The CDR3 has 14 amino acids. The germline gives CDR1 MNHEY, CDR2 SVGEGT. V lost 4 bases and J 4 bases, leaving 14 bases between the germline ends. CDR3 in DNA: TGTGCCAGCAGTTTCCGGACTTTTGTTTACGAGCAGTACTTC. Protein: CASSFRTFVYEQYF.

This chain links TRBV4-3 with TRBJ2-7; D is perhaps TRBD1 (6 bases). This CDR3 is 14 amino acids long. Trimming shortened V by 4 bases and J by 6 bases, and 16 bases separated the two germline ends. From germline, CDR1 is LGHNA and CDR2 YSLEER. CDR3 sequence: CASSPGSGAFEQYF. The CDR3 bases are TGCGCCAGCAGCCCCGGGTCAGGGGCTTTCGAGCAGTACTTC.

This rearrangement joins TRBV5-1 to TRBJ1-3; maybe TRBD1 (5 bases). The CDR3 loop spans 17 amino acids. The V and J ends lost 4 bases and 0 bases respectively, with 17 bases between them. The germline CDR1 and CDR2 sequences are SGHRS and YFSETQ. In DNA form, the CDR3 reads TGCGCCAGCAGCCCCCAGGCTGGGGGACTCTCTGGAAACACCATATATTTT. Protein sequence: CASSPQAGGLSGNTIYF.

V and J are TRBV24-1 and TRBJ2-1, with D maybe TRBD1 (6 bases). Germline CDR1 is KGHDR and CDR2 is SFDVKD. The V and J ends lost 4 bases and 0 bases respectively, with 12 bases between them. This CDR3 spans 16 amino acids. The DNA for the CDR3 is TGTGCCACCAGTGACCGACAGGCCCGCTCCTACAATGAGCAGTTCTTC. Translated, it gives CATSDRQARSYNEQFF.

The CDR3 spells CASSESGNTEAFF. The CDR3 DNA reads as TGTGCCAGCAGTGAATCCGGAAACACTGAAGCTTTCTTT. The J gene is TRBJ1-1, the V gene TRBV25-1, with unresolved D. V gave up 1 base and J gave up 2 bases, with 5 bases separating them. The CDR3 is 13 amino acids. Germline CDR1 and CDR2: MGHDK and SYGVNS. The full variable domain, its missing parts supplied by reference TRBV25-1 and TRBJ1-1, is EADIYQTPRYLVIGTGKKITLECSQTMGHDKMYWYQQDPGMELHLIHYSYGVNSTEKGDLSSESTVSRIRTEHFPLTLESARPSHTSQYLCASSESGNTEAFFGQGTRLTVV.

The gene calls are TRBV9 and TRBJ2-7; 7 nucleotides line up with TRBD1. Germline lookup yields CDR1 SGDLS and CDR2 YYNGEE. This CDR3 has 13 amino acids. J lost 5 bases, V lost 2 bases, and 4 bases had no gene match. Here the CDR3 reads CASSVTGVHEQYF. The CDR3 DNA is TGTGCCAGCAGCGTTACAGGGGTCCACGAGCAGTACTTC. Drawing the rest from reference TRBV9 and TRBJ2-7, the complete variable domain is DSGVTQTPKHLITATGQRVTLRCSPRSGDLSVYWYQQSLDQGLQFLIQYYNGEERAKGNILERFSAQQFPDLHSELNLSSLELGDSALYFCASSVTGVHEQYFGPGTRLTVT.

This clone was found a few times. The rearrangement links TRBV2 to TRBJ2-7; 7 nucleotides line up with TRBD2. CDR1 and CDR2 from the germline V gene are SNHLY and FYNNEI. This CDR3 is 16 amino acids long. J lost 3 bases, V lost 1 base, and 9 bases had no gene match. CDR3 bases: TGTGCCAGCAGTGAAGGGGGCGGGAGAGCCATCTACGAGCAGTACTTC. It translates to CASSEGGGRAIYEQYF. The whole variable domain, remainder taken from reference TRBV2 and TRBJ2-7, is EPEVTQTPSHQVTQMGQEVILRCVPISNHLYFYWYRQILGQKVEFLVSFYNNEISEKSEIFDDQFSVERPDGSNFTLKIRSTKLEDSAMYFCASSEGGGRAIYEQYFGPGTRLTVT.

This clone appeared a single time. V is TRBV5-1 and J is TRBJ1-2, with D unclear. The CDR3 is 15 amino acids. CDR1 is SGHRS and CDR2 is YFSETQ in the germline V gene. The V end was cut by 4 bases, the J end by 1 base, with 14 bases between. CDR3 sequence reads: CASSLTDGVNYGYTF. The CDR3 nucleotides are TGCGCCAGCAGCCTTACGGACGGGGTTAACTATGGCTACACCTTC. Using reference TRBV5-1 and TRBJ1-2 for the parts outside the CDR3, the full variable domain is KAGVTQTPRYLIKTRGQQVTLSCSPISGHRSVSWYQQTPGQGLQFLFEYFSETQRNKGNFPGRFSGRQFSNSRSEMNVSTLELGDSALYLCASSLTDGVNYGYTFGSGTRLTVV.

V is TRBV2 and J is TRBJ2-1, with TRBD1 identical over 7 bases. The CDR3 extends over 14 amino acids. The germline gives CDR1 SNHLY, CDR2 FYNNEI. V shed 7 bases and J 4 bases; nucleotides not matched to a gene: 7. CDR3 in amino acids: CASKRGLSYNEQFF. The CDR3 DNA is TGTGCCAGCAAAAGGGGGCTGTCTTACAATGAGCAGTTCTTC. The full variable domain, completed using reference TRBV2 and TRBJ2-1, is EPEVTQTPSHQVTQMGQEVILRCVPISNHLYFYWYRQILGQKVEFLVSFYNNEISEKSEIFDDQFSVERPDGSNFTLKIRSTKLEDSAMYFCASKRGLSYNEQFFGPGTRLTVL.

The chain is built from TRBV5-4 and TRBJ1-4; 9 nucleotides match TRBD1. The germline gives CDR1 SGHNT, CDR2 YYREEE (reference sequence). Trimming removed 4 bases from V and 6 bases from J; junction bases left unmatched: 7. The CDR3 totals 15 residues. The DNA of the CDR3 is TGTGCCAGCAGCCGGCAGACAGGGGGAGATGAAAAACTGTTTTTT. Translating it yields CASSRQTGGDEKLFF.

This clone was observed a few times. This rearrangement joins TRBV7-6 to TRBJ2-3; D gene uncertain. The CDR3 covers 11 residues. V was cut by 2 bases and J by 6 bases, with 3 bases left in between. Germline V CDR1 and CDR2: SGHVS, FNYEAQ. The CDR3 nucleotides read TGTGCCAGCAGCTTATCGGATACGCAGTATTTT. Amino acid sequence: CASSLSDTQYF.

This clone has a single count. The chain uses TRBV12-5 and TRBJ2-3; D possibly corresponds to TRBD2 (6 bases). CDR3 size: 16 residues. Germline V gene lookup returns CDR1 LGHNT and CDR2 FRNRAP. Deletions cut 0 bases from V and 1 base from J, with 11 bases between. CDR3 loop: CASGLVRWGGTDTQYF. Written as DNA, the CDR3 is TGTGCTAGTGGTTTGGTACGTTGGGGGGGCACAGATACGCAGTATTTT.